The 28 T cell receptor beta chains below all came from one sample that was sequenced in a study of cytomegalovirus exposure and HLA in healthy donors. Generated by immunoSEQ multiplex PCR, the TCRdb table keeps only in-frame clones and is missing some. Seen here are some 140,000 clones, 82% observed once, and the top ten hold 25% to 30%. Input material: PBMCs. These receptors were obtained from a man aged 25 to 40 in good health and CMV-seropositive.

This clone showed up just once. This chain links TRBV15 with TRBJ1-4; maybe TRBD1 (5 bases). The CDR3 spans 15 residues. Germline CDR1 and CDR2: LNHNV and YYDKDF (reference sequence). V gave up 2 bases and J gave up 2 bases, with 9 bases separating them. For the CDR3, the DNA is TGTGCCACCAGCAGATCCCCAGGGACTAATGAAAAACTGTTTTTT. This gives the protein CATSRSPGTNEKLFF.

This chain uses TRBV2 with TRBJ1-1, with TRBD1 matching 10 bases. The CDR3 sequence is 15 residues long. Germline loops: CDR1 SNHLY, CDR2 FYNNEI. With V trimmed by 4 bases and J by 4 bases, 6 bases remained unmatched. The CDR3 here is CASSGQGAVGTEAFF. For the CDR3, the DNA is TGTGCCAGCAGTGGACAGGGGGCCGTGGGCACTGAAGCTTTCTTT. The whole variable domain, filled in from reference TRBV2 and TRBJ1-1, reads EPEVTQTPSHQVTQMGQEVILRCVPISNHLYFYWYRQILGQKVEFLVSFYNNEISEKSEIFDDQFSVERPDGSNFTLKIRSTKLEDSAMYFCASSGQGAVGTEAFFGQGTRLTVV.

This chain links TRBV4-1 with TRBJ2-3; possibly TRBD2 for D (5 bases). CDR1 is MGHRA, CDR2 YSYEKL, per germline. The ends were cut back, 4 bases at V and 1 base at J, with 15 bases in the middle. The CDR3 loop spans 16 amino acids. CDR3 region: CASSPTGSGRTDTQYF. CDR3 nucleotides: TGCGCCAGCAGCCCCACGGGGAGCGGCCGCACAGATACGCAGTATTTT.

This clone was counted a few times. V gene TRBV6-5 combines with J gene TRBJ1-3, with 7 positions matching TRBD1. The CDR3 sequence is 15 residues long. V was clipped by 8 bases and J by 0 bases; unmatched bases: 7. Germline CDR1 is MNHEY and CDR2 is SVGAGI. CDR3 sequence reads: CASCPTGSSGNTIYF. CDR3 nucleotides: TGTGCCAGCTGTCCGACAGGGAGCTCTGGAAACACCATATATTTT.

The chain has TRBV10-2 and TRBJ2-3, with D possibly being TRBD2 (6 bases). There are 15 residues in the CDR3. Germline CDR1 reads WSHSY; CDR2 reads SAAADI. V lost 2 bases and J lost 1, with 10 bases in between. The CDR3 sequence is CASSERAGRTDTQYF. The CDR3 DNA follows: TGCGCCAGCAGTGAGAGGGCGGGGCGCACAGATACGCAGTATTTT.

The DNA for the CDR3 is TGCGCCAGCAGTCGACAGGGCGACACAGATACGCAGTATTTT. Protein: CASSRQGDTDTQYF. V and J are TRBV10-2 and TRBJ2-3; 7 nucleotides align to TRBD1. The CDR3 contains 14 residues. Germline-derived CDR1 and CDR2 are WSHSY and SAAADI. After removal of 5 bases from V and 2 bases from J, the junction contained 4 bases not matched to a gene.

This rearrangement joins TRBV5-4 to TRBJ2-2, with D unclear. V was pared by 2 bases and J by 1 base, with 6 bases between. The CDR3 sequence is 14 residues long. Looked up from germline, CDR1 is SGHNT and CDR2 is YYREEE (reference sequence). The DNA for the CDR3 is TGTGCCAGCAGCTTAACCGGGAACACCGGGGAGCTGTTTTTT. Translation gives CASSLTGNTGELFF.

The chain combines TRBV10-3 with TRBJ1-3; D gene unclear. The V gene's germline CDR1 is ENHRY and CDR2 SYGVKD. Trimming stripped 0 bases from V and 0 bases from J, with 6 bases between. This CDR3 is built from 15 residues. CDR3 region: CAISESRSSGNTIYF. The CDR3 DNA is TGTGCCATCAGTGAGTCACGGTCCTCTGGAAACACCATATATTTT.

The rearrangement uses TRBV5-1 and TRBJ2-2; TRBD1 might be the D (6 bases). Per germline, CDR1 SGHRS and CDR2 YFSETQ. The ends were cut back, 6 bases at V and 3 bases at J, with 12 bases in the middle. The CDR3 is 14 residues long. CDR3 amino acids: CASMKDSYTGELFF. The CDR3 DNA sequence: TGCGCCAGCATGAAGGACAGCTACACCGGGGAGCTGTTTTTT.

CDR3 sequence reads: CASSEGQAAILGYTF. DNA for the CDR3: TGTGCCAGCAGTGAAGGGCAGGCCGCCATCCTGGGCTACACCTTC. The chain recombines TRBV2 with TRBJ1-2; no firm D call. This CDR3 is built from 15 residues. The germline V and J ends were trimmed by 1 base and 8 bases, with 17 bases remaining between them. Germline V gives CDR1 SNHLY, CDR2 FYNNEI.

The chain has TRBV18 and TRBJ2-7, with D perhaps TRBD1 (5 bases). CDR3 length: 15 amino acids. Germline assignment: CDR1 KGHSH and CDR2 LQKENI. With 3 bases removed from V and 1 base from J, the gap between germline ends came to 13 bases. DNA of the CDR3: TGTGCCAGCTCACCGGCCACAGGTACTTCCTACGAGCAGTACTTC. It specifies CASSPATGTSYEQYF.

This rearrangement joins TRBV11-2 to TRBJ2-7, with 8 bases fitting TRBD1. Germline CDR1 reads SGHAT; CDR2 reads FQNNGV. This CDR3 has 15 residues. The V segment lost 2 bases and the J segment 0 bases; nucleotides outside the gene matches: 3. CDR3 coding DNA: TGTGCCAGCAGCTTAAAACAGGGGGTCTCCTACGAGCAGTACTTC. It is translated as CASSLKQGVSYEQYF.

DNA for the CDR3: TGCAGCGTTGATGCTATCCGGACAGGGTCGGATGGCTACACCTTC. As protein: CSVDAIRTGSDGYTF. V and J are TRBV29-1 and TRBJ1-2, with TRBD1 matching over 8 bases. CDR3 length: 15 residues. Trimming removed 3 bases from V and 6 bases from J; junction bases left unmatched: 12. Germline V gives CDR1 SQVTM, CDR2 ANQGSEA.

This clone showed up just a few times. The rearrangement uses TRBV10-2 and TRBJ1-2; 12 nucleotides match TRBD1. The CDR3 consists of 16 residues. V lost 7 bases and J lost 2; bases outside the gene matches: 8. Per germline, CDR1 WSHSY and CDR2 SAAADI. The CDR3 sequence: CASNPTGTGGNYGYTF. CDR3 in DNA: TGCGCCAGCAACCCAACCGGGACAGGGGGCAACTATGGCTACACCTTC.

The chain recombines TRBV29-1 with TRBJ2-5; D is perhaps TRBD2 (6 bases). There are 15 residues in the CDR3. V was cut by 4 bases and J by 4 bases, with 19 bases left in between. Germline lookup yields CDR1 SQVTM and CDR2 ANQGSEA. The CDR3 protein is CSVGGRDSLGETQYF. Here the CDR3 DNA reads TGCAGCGTTGGCGGCCGGGACTCCTTAGGAGAGACCCAGTACTTC.

This rearrangement joins TRBV18 to TRBJ1-3; D perhaps matches TRBD1 (5 bases). V lost 0 bases to trimming and J lost 7 bases, with 13 bases between them. Germline V gene sequence: CDR1 KGHSH, CDR2 LQKENI. The length of the CDR3 is 15 residues. Here the CDR3 DNA reads TGTGCCAGCTCACCACCGAGACCGAAGGGGAACACCATATATTTT. Its translation is CASSPPRPKGNTIYF.

The gene calls are TRBV29-1 and TRBJ1-1, with D possibly matching TRBD1 (5 bases). The CDR3 has 14 residues. Looked up from germline, CDR1 is SQVTM and CDR2 is ANQGSEA. Trimming removed 6 bases from V and 3 bases from J, with 17 bases in between. CDR3 loop: CSVVLRGIYTEAFF. DNA for the CDR3: TGCAGCGTGGTGCTCCGGGGGATCTACACTGAAGCTTTCTTT.

The chain carries TRBV5-1 and TRBJ1-2; D uncertain. The V end lost 7 bases, the J end lost 0 bases, and 16 bases lay between the germline ends. The germline V gene encodes CDR1 SGHRS and CDR2 YFSETQ. This CDR3 has 15 residues. The DNA of the CDR3 is TGCGCCAGCCGCCGAGCGGAATCAGCTAACTATGGCTACACCTTC. It specifies CASRRAESANYGYTF.

The chain combines TRBV5-1 with TRBJ1-3; 10 nucleotides agree with TRBD1. This CDR3 has 20 residues. Trimming cost V 5 bases and J 2 bases; bases outside gene matches: 19. Looked up from germline, CDR1 is SGHRS and CDR2 is YFSETQ. The CDR3 here is CASSGTGAAIVGLPGNTIYF. The CDR3 bases are TGCGCCAGCAGTGGGACAGGGGCTGCTATTGTAGGGCTACCTGGAAACACCATATATTTT.

The rearrangement joins TRBV19 to TRBJ2-5; TRBD1 aligns across 9 bases. This CDR3 is 15 amino acids long. J gave up 5 bases and V 4 bases, and 8 bases lay outside the gene matches. Germline V gene sequence: CDR1 LNHDA, CDR2 SQIVND (reference sequence). CDR3 residues: CASSRQGENWETQYF. The CDR3 bases are TGTGCCAGTAGTAGACAGGGGGAGAATTGGGAGACCCAGTACTTC.

The CDR3 bases are TGCGCCAGCAGCCAAGTCGGAGACCGCGCTCACATTCAGTACTTC. This encodes CASSQVGDRAHIQYF. The J gene is TRBJ2-4, the V gene TRBV4-1; D is unresolved. There are 15 residues in the CDR3. In germline, CDR1 is MGHRA, CDR2 YSYEKL. V dropped 1 base and J dropped 8 bases, with 15 bases sitting between them.

V gene TRBV5-3 combines with J gene TRBJ2-7; 8 nucleotides match TRBD2. TRBV5-3 is noted as an ORF with a role that remains uncertain. This CDR3 contains 15 residues. V gave up 0 bases and J gave up 2 bases; unmatched junction bases: 4. The CDR3 sequence is CARSLGSGVTYEQYF. In nucleotides, the CDR3 is TGTGCCAGAAGCTTGGGTAGCGGGGTGACCTACGAGCAGTACTTC.

The chain employs TRBV5-1 and TRBJ2-5, with D perhaps TRBD1 (6 bases). The CDR3 is 16 residues long. Germline lookup yields CDR1 SGHRS and CDR2 YFSETQ. V lost 4 bases and J 1 base, leaving 17 bases between the germline ends. The CDR3 region is CASSRDRKGSQETQYF. The CDR3 region has the DNA TGCGCCAGCAGCCGCGACAGGAAAGGTTCCCAAGAGACCCAGTACTTC.

The sample holds a few counts of this clone. The chain has TRBV7-2 and TRBJ2-7; the match to TRBD1 covers 8 bases. Trimming cost V 5 bases and J 4 bases; bases outside gene matches: 10. This CDR3 contains 15 residues. The germline CDR1 and CDR2 sequences are SGHTA and FQGNSA. CDR3 nucleotide sequence: TGTGCCAGCAGCCCCAAGACAGGGGTTGGATACGAGCAGTACTTC. Protein sequence: CASSPKTGVGYEQYF.

The rearrangement uses TRBV7-2 and TRBJ2-1, with TRBD2 identical over 11 bases. The CDR3 consists of 15 residues. V was clipped by 4 bases and J by 7 bases; unmatched bases: 6. Germline V gives CDR1 SGHTA, CDR2 FQGNSA. The CDR3 loop reads CASSSLAGARNEQFF. DNA for the CDR3: TGTGCCAGCAGCTCACTAGCGGGGGCTAGGAATGAGCAGTTCTTC.

Here the CDR3 reads CASSLASGFYEQYF. As DNA, the CDR3 is TGTGCCAGCAGTCTGGCTAGCGGGTTCTACGAGCAGTACTTC. The V call is TRBV6-5, the J call TRBJ2-7; 8 bases match TRBD2. After removal of 5 bases from V and 3 bases from J, the junction contained 6 bases not matched to a gene. CDR1 and CDR2 (germline): MNHEY, SVGAGI. This CDR3 contains 14 residues.

V usage is TRBV4-1 and J usage is TRBJ2-5; 12 nucleotides agree with TRBD2. Germline trimming cut 0 bases from V and 5 bases from J; bases unmatched to any gene: 4. The CDR3 covers 16 residues. CDR1 and CDR2 from the germline V gene are MGHRA and YSYEKL. CDR3 bases: TGCGCCAGCAGCCAAGAGACTAGCGGGGGTAGGGAGACCCAGTACTTC. It specifies CASSQETSGGRETQYF.

This sequence joins TRBV2 and TRBJ1-5; the D is unclear. Trimming removed 3 bases from V and 1 base from J, with 10 bases in between. This CDR3 has 15 amino acids. Germline V gene sequence: CDR1 SNHLY, CDR2 FYNNEI. The CDR3 sequence: CASSDGEKSNQPQHF. CDR3 DNA: TGTGCCAGCAGTGACGGAGAAAAAAGCAATCAGCCCCAGCATTTT.